This T cell receptor (beta chain) came from a study of blood T cell repertoires in COVID-19 (dated by TCRdb to about 2020). In terms of the full investigation: Samples covering the acute and convalescent phases of COVID-19 were provided by collaborators in the United States, Italy and Spain. The material from the prospective study consisted of cDNA or gDNA derived from T cells, B-cell-depleted T cells, or PBMCs. Deeply sampled blood TCRbeta repertoires from subjects exposed to, actively infected with, or recovered from COVID-19 were included in the dataset. The repertoires were released in a freely available public database meant as a resource for research on the immune response to SARS-CoV-2. The samples were drawn from the first 160 participants of the ongoing ImmuneRACE study and from some 1,300 subjects provided by 6 global collaborators. Nearly every sample came with metadata listing a de-identified subject ID, COVID-19 status, age in years and sex. Where HLA class I and class II types were available, the types were taken from metadata supplied by the sample provider, not from assay-based typing. The research as a whole found: The amount of clinical and demographic metadata varied by source and participant and was provided uncurated.

TCRbeta CDR3 regions were amplified from genomic DNA by means of the immunoSEQ Assay, a bias-controlled multiplex PCR. Regarding the original processing steps: The number of nucleated cells in each sample was estimated from the amplification of reference gene primers within the assay. Sequence reads were collapsed and filtered to measure the absolute abundance of every unique TCRbeta CDR3 rearrangement. For each sample, productive Simpson clonality was calculated as the square root of Simpson's diversity index over productive rearrangements. Imported from immuneACCESS, the table was reduced by TCRdb to in-frame sequences with V and J called. These copies leave out some clones; in studies compared against another copy, an unresolved V gene accounts for under half, and the cause of the remainder is not known. D and trimming were read from the DNA, whereas the V and J calls and clone size are those reported in that table. A total of under 450,000 clones appear in this sample, over 80% of them only once. The ten top clones hold 5% to 5.5% of the sample.

The trim is 3 bases for V and 5 bases for J, with a gap of 10 bases between the germline ends. From cysteine to phenylalanine, the CDR3 is 13 amino acids long. Here the CDR3 DNA is all that survives: 39 bases in frame from base 1. The CDR1 and CDR2 encoded by the germline V gene (reference sequence) are LNHDA and SQIVND. Enrolling through a virtual design, the prospective study's participants ranged in age from roughly 18 to 90 years and lived across roughly 24 United States geographic areas. In the prospective study, cohorts were assigned on the basis of participant-reported clinical history obtained from a screening survey and a study questionnaire. Recovered participants in ImmuneRACE Cohort 3 were defined by two consecutive negative NP/OP PCR tests, clearance by a healthcare professional, or resolution of symptoms. Each participant in the prospective study had whole blood, serum and a nasopharyngeal or oropharyngeal swab collected by mobile phlebotomists. Prospective study participants could optionally give additional blood draws and questionnaires over an approximately two-month period. Blood samples from the prospective study were shipped frozen or at room temperature prior to DNA extraction.

A note on this clone: The antigen it recognizes is unknown. Base qualities are missing; no much larger clone stands one base away.

The chain employs TRBV19 and TRBJ1-2; no D segment can be confidently identified. This receptor was obtained from a woman aged 45-65 years who had recovered from COVID-19. The sequencing input was PBMCs or T cells enriched from blood (not recorded which). The bases read TGTGCCAGTAGTATCGTCACATCATATGGCTACACCTTC. Its protein reads: CASSIVTSYGYTF. The full variable domain, with segments outside the CDR3 supplied by the reference TRBV19 and TRBJ1-2 proteins, appears as DGGITQSPKYLFRKEGQNVTLSCEQNLNHDAMYWYRQDPGQGLRLIYYSQIVNDFQKGDIAEGYSVSREKKESFPLTVTSAQKNPTAFYLCASSIVTSYGYTFGSGTRLTVV.